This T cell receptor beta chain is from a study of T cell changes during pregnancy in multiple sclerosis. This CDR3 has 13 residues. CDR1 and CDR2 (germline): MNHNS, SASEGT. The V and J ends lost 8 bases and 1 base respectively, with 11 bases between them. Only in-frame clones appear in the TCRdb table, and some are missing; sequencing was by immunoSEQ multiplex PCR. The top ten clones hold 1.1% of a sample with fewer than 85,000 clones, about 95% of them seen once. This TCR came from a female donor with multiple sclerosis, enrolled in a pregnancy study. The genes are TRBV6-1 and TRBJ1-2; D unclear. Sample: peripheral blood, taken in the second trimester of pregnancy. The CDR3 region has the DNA TGTGCCAGCGGAGTTTTGGTTAACTATGGCTACACCTTC. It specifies CASGVLVNYGYTF.